The T cell receptor beta chain under discussion was sequenced for a study of regulatory T cells in long-lasting Graves disease. Study-level information: Newly diagnosed Graves' patients had taken antithyroid drugs under 3 months. Points from the study as a whole: Newly diagnosed Graves' patients exceeded persistent ones in TCR diversity.

The CDR3 is 14 residues long. CDR1 SQVTM and CDR2 ANQGSEA come from the germline V gene. Trimming at V came to 7 bases and at J to 8 bases, leaving 9 bases not matched to a gene. Time point described: newly diagnosed GD, antithyroid drugs for less than 3 months. Scientists built the TCR library using RNA that was extracted from PBMCs. Only a few counts were recorded for this clonotype. The antigen is undetermined. iRepertoire HTBI primers and Arm-PCR of CDR3 regions built TCR beta libraries. TCRdb re-called the multiplex PCR reads through MiXCR, storing one row per CDR3 protein. The table includes a few hundred thousand distinct CDR3 sequences, over 15% detected once. The same specimen was also included in a second study, on T cells in Graves' hyperthyroidism and ophthalmopathy.

J is TRBJ2-1 and V is TRBV29-1; 12 bases agree with TRBD2. The sequence came from a man between 40 and 49 years old with Graves disease. The specimen comprised peripheral blood mononuclear cells (PBMCs), sampled at new diagnosis, from a patient treated with antithyroid drugs. The CDR3, as DNA: TGCAGCGGCCTGCTAGCGGGGGGGCCCCATGAGCAGTTCTTC. Protein: CSGLLAGGPHEQFF.